The 27 T cell receptor beta chains presented below share a single source sample, sequenced in a study of post-analysis software for immune sequencing data. Notes on the study in general: Controls had lower frequencies than patients of roughly five TRBV segments, which included TRBV5-6, TRBV5-1 and TRBV20-1.

These receptors' antigens are unknown. Unique-molecular-identifier-tagged TCR beta cDNA libraries were used. TCRdb fed the PCR reads into MiXCR, producing one record per CDR3 protein. Of 600,000 to 700,000 distinct CDR3 sequences listed, around 60% were seen once; the top ten hold roughly 10%. Sequenced input: blood. These receptors were obtained from a girl under 10 years old with multiple sclerosis.

This clonotype was seen more than once but under ten times. The chain couples TRBV11-1 to TRBJ2-1; TRBD2 agrees at 8 bases. CDR1 and CDR2 from the germline V gene are SGHAT and FQDESV (reference sequence). This CDR3 spans 14 amino acids. With V trimmed by 2 bases and J by 8 bases, 5 bases remained unmatched. The CDR3 loop reads CASSLYGGGYEQFF. Written as DNA, the CDR3 is TGTGCCAGCAGCTTATACGGGGGGGGCTATGAGCAGTTCTTC. Filled out from reference TRBV11-1 and TRBJ2-1, the complete variable domain reads EAEVAQSPRYKITEKSQAVAFWCDPISGHATLYWYRQILGQGPELLVQFQDESVVDDSQLPKDRFSAERLKGVDSTLKIQPAELGDSAMYLCASSLYGGGYEQFFGPGTRLTVL.

The gene calls are TRBV10-3 and TRBJ1-5; 7 bases align to TRBD1. The junction had 12 bases not matched to a gene; V was cut back by 8 bases and J by 8 bases. Per the germline V gene, CDR1 is ENHRY and CDR2 is SYGVKD. The CDR3 has 14 amino acids. As DNA, the CDR3 is TGTGCCATCGGAGACAGGGCGGCAGAGGAGCCCCAGCATTTT. This sequence encodes CAIGDRAAEEPQHF.

The chain joins TRBV18 to TRBJ2-5; maybe TRBD1 (5 bases). The last part of the DNA fits TRBJ2-7 better; the J call may be wrong. The CDR3 is made up of 15 amino acids. Per germline, CDR1 KGHSH and CDR2 LQKENI. The CDR3 loop reads CASSPPATAVSEQYF. The CDR3 DNA reads as TGTGCCAGCTCACCGCCAGCGACAGCTGTCTCCGAGCAGTACTTC.

The chain recombines TRBV12-3 or TRBV12-4 with TRBJ2-1, with 9 bases lining up with TRBD1. The CDR3 covers 23 residues. Trimming removed 1 base from V and 4 bases from J; junction bases left unmatched: 26. CDR3 in amino acids: CASSLVFSWDRAMRSVDYNEQFF. The CDR3 region has the DNA TGTGCCAGCAGTTTAGTATTTAGTTGGGACAGGGCCATGCGCAGCGTCGATTACAATGAGCAGTTCTTC.

This clonotype is a singleton in its sample. V gene TRBV7-6 combines with J gene TRBJ2-5; D is possibly TRBD1 or TRBD2 (5 bases each). Germline CDR1 SGHVS, CDR2 FNYEAQ. There are 18 residues in the CDR3. Between the trimmed V and J ends, which lost 2 bases and 2 bases, there was a span of 21 bases. The CDR3 reads CASSLRSGPGTVQETQYF. The CDR3 DNA reads TGTGCCAGCAGCTTAAGATCCGGTCCCGGGACGGTACAAGAGACCCAGTACTTC.

The J gene is TRBJ2-7, the V gene TRBV7-2; TRBD2 agrees at 10 bases. The CDR3 is 15 amino acids. The junction had 5 bases not matched to a gene; V was cut back by 4 bases and J by 2 bases. Germline CDR1 is SGHTA and CDR2 is FQGNSA. The CDR3 DNA reads as TGTGCCAGCAGCTGGGCGGGGACTAGCGCCTACGAGCAGTACTTC. Its protein product is CASSWAGTSAYEQYF.

This sequence joins TRBV6-5 and TRBJ2-7; D possibly corresponds to TRBD1 (7 bases). CDR1 and CDR2 (germline): MNHEY, SVGAGI. The V and J ends lost 8 bases and 3 bases respectively, with 14 bases between them. The CDR3 has 13 residues. The chain's CDR3 is CASGRTGNYEQYF. Written as DNA, the CDR3 is TGTGCCAGCGGGAGGACAGGCAACTACGAGCAGTACTTC.

This chain connects TRBV5-1 to TRBJ2-1; 8 bases agree with TRBD1. Trimming took 4 bases from V and 0 from J; bases not matched to a gene: 12. Germline assignment: CDR1 SGHRS and CDR2 YFSETQ. The CDR3 spans 18 residues. The CDR3 coding sequence is TGCGCCAGCAGCGCCATGTCCCGGGACAGGAGCTCCTACAATGAGCAGTTCTTC. The encoded protein is CASSAMSRDRSSYNEQFF.

The V and J genes are TRBV29-1 and TRBJ2-3; D remains ambiguous. This CDR3 contains 12 residues. The V gene's germline CDR1 is SQVTM and CDR2 ANQGSEA. Trimming shortened V by 5 bases and J by 8 bases, and 14 bases separated the two germline ends. The CDR3 DNA reads as TGCAGCGTTCCAGGACCGTCGGGTACGCAGTATTTT. It codes for CSVPGPSGTQYF.

V and J are TRBV4-1 and TRBJ2-7, with 7 bases identical to TRBD2. V gave up 1 base and J gave up 5 bases; unmatched junction bases: 8. The germline CDR1 and CDR2 sequences are MGHRA and YSYEKL. This CDR3 is 15 amino acids long. Written as DNA, the CDR3 is TGCGCCAGCAGCCAAGGGGTTATAGCGGGTAACGAGCAGTACTTC. Protein product: CASSQGVIAGNEQYF.

This chain links TRBV6-5 with TRBJ2-7; D might be TRBD1 (6 bases). This CDR3 region has 14 residues. The V end was cut by 8 bases, the J end by 0 bases, with 14 bases between. Germline CDR1 reads MNHEY; CDR2 reads SVGAGI. The CDR3 reads CASGDRWSSYEQYF. CDR3 sequence (DNA): TGTGCCAGCGGTGACAGGTGGAGCTCCTACGAGCAGTACTTC.

The chain has TRBV7-2 and TRBJ2-6, with 8 bases that match TRBD1. The CDR3 is 20 residues long. Germline loops: CDR1 SGHTA, CDR2 FQGNSA. With V trimmed by 1 base and J by 2 bases, 13 bases remained unmatched. The CDR3 sequence: CASSLVRVRDRRAGANVLTF. CDR3 DNA: TGTGCCAGCAGCTTAGTTCGGGTCCGGGACAGGAGAGCTGGGGCCAACGTCCTGACTTTC.

The table lists this clonotype with a count of one. CDR3 nucleotide sequence: TGTGCCAGCAGTTCGGCTAGCGGGCGTCAAGAGACCCAGTACTTC. This gives the protein CASSSASGRQETQYF. V and J are TRBV12-3 or TRBV12-4 and TRBJ2-5; 8 positions match TRBD2. V gave up 4 bases and J gave up 2 bases; unmatched junction bases: 6. The CDR3 covers 15 residues.

The chain recombines TRBV10-3 with TRBJ2-3, with 10 bases identical to TRBD2. The trim removed 11 bases at V and 6 bases at J, leaving 8 bases unmatched. The CDR3 runs to 13 residues. Germline V gene sequence: CDR1 ENHRY, CDR2 SYGVKD. The CDR3: CAGSGGADDTQYF. CDR3 nucleotides: TGTGCCGGCAGCGGGGGGGCGGACGATACGCAGTATTTT.

This clonotype was observed a few times. J is TRBJ1-4 and V is TRBV6-1; D is unresolved. The CDR3 covers 17 residues. Between the trimmed V and J ends, which lost 6 bases and 8 bases, there was a span of 25 bases. Germline V gene lookup returns CDR1 MNHNS and CDR2 SASEGT. The CDR3 here is CASSSTEKGPMGEKLFF. The CDR3 DNA is TGTGCCAGCAGCTCCACTGAAAAGGGCCCCATGGGAGAAAAACTGTTTTTT.

This chain connects TRBV6-1 to TRBJ1-1; TRBD1 is a possible D gene (5 bases). Germline CDR1 reads MNHNS; CDR2 reads SASEGT. Trimming left V 6 bases short and J 3 bases short, with 14 bases between. The CDR3 is 14 amino acids. The CDR3 reads CASRFTQGYTEAFF. DNA for the CDR3: TGTGCCAGCAGATTTACCCAGGGTTACACTGAAGCTTTCTTT.

The V call is TRBV7-2, the J call TRBJ1-2, with 7 bases matching TRBD1. With 1 base clipped from V and 4 bases from J, the junction kept 9 bases outside the gene matches. This CDR3 has 16 residues. CDR1 is SGHTA, CDR2 FQGNSA, per germline. This chain's CDR3 is CASSLVIAGGGYGYTF. DNA of the CDR3: TGTGCCAGCAGCTTAGTAATTGCAGGGGGTGGCTATGGCTACACCTTC.

The V call is TRBV5-1, the J call TRBJ2-7, with 11 bases identical to TRBD2. The CDR3 consists of 17 residues. The germline CDR1 and CDR2 sequences are SGHRS and YFSETQ. V lost 0 bases, J lost 2 bases, and 7 bases stayed unmatched. In nucleotides, the CDR3 is TGCGCCAGCAGCTTGGGGCGATTAGCGGGAGGGCCCTACGAGCAGTACTTC. Translating it yields CASSLGRLAGGPYEQYF.

The chain has TRBV7-8 and TRBJ2-5; tentatively, D is TRBD2 (6 bases). V dropped 1 base and J dropped 7 bases, with 7 bases sitting between them. The CDR3 contains 12 residues. Germline V gives CDR1 SGHVS, CDR2 FQNEAQ. The CDR3 spells CASSLDGGTQYF. The CDR3 DNA reads as TGTGCCAGCAGCTTAGACGGGGGGACCCAGTACTTC.

V and J are TRBV18 and TRBJ2-3; D ambiguous. Trimming stripped 3 bases from V and 2 bases from J, with 12 bases between. The germline CDR1 and CDR2 sequences are KGHSH and LQKENI. CDR3 size: 15 residues. The chain's CDR3 is CASSPHIESTDTQYF. For the CDR3, the DNA is TGTGCCAGCTCACCCCACATCGAGTCCACAGATACGCAGTATTTT.

The V call is TRBV3-1, the J call TRBJ2-3; D gene uncertain. The CDR3 runs to 12 residues. The V end lost 1 base, the J end lost 5 bases, and 4 bases lay between the germline ends. Germline CDR1 and CDR2: LGHDT and YNNKEL (reference sequence). DNA of the CDR3: TGTGCCAGCAGCCAAGCAAAAGATACGCAGTATTTT. Protein sequence: CASSQAKDTQYF.

The table lists this clonotype with a few counts. The chain carries TRBV2 and TRBJ2-1; 8 bases are a match to TRBD1. In germline, CDR1 is SNHLY, CDR2 FYNNEI. J was trimmed by 5 bases and V by 7 bases; bases with no gene match: 10. The CDR3 has 15 residues. The CDR3 DNA sequence: TGTGCCAGCACTACGACAGGGGAGATCGACAATGAGCAGTTCTTC. Encoded protein: CASTTTGEIDNEQFF.

This clonotype came up a few times. V gene TRBV6-5 combines with J gene TRBJ1-2; D is ambiguous. The CDR3 contains 12 residues. V was clipped by 0 bases and J by 8 bases, with 7 bases between them. Germline CDR1 and CDR2: MNHEY and SVGAGI. Written as DNA, the CDR3 is TGTGCCAGCAGTTACTCTGCAGGCGGCTACACCTTC. The encoded protein is CASSYSAGGYTF.

The rearrangement uses TRBV15 and TRBJ2-3; 9 nucleotides match TRBD1. The CDR3 consists of 13 residues. Germline V lookup: CDR1 LNHNV, CDR2 YYDKDF (reference sequence). J lost 4 bases, V lost 8 bases, and 4 bases had no gene match. In nucleotides, the CDR3 is TGTGCCACCGAGCGGGACAGGGCAGATACGCAGTATTTT. Amino acids: CATERDRADTQYF.

This chain uses TRBV7-9 with TRBJ2-5; TRBD2 aligns across 9 bases. This CDR3 comprises 15 residues. The germline V gene encodes CDR1 SEHNR and CDR2 FQNEAQ (reference sequence). With V trimmed by 3 bases and J by 1 base, 3 bases remained unmatched. CDR3 in amino acids: CASSLDSGSQETQYF. The CDR3 DNA follows: TGTGCCAGCAGCTTGGATAGCGGGAGCCAAGAGACCCAGTACTTC.

The rearrangement uses TRBV12-3 or TRBV12-4 and TRBJ2-5; no definite D call. The J call may be wrong; the DNA end is better matched by TRBJ2-7. This CDR3 has 14 amino acids. In nucleotides, the CDR3 is TGTGCCAGCAGTTTCCCCTTACGGTCCTACGAGCAGTACTTC. Protein sequence: CASSFPLRSYEQYF.

This rearrangement joins TRBV5-1 to TRBJ2-1; D remains unclear. CDR3 length equals 11 residues. Germline assignment: CDR1 SGHRS and CDR2 YFSETQ. The V end lost 6 bases, the J end lost 5 bases, and 6 bases lay between the germline ends. CDR3 bases: TGCGCCAGCACGGCAGACAATGAGCAGTTCTTC. As protein: CASTADNEQFF.